Reported below is one T cell receptor (beta chain). In this sample, this clonotype turned up a few times. Its target antigen remains unknown. There are no base qualities to consult, and no much larger clone falls within one base. The data are from a study of identical twins (dated by TCRdb to between 2015 and 2016). With respect to the entire study: The study deep-sequenced TCR alpha and beta repertoires from monozygotic twins, unrelated adults of various ages and cord blood to test whether fetal clonotypes persist. To rule out contamination, replicate twin experiments were performed at different times with different library preparation protocols. Study-wide findings and limitations: In monozygotic twins, recombination models systematically underestimated out-of-frame TCR alpha sharing, but the models matched the sharing seen between unrelated individuals. Abundant cord blood beta clonotypes had fewer insertions, young adult naive repertoires showed a similar but weaker trend, and memory repertoires showed no such trend. Invariant T cells such as MAIT and iNKT could partly confound zero-insertion analyses, although diverse VJ usage argued against such confounding for most clonotypes. Because the same donors could not be followed over many years, conclusions were based on cross-sectional statistical analysis. Out-of-frame TCR alpha sequences shared between twins showed an excess of low generation-probability sequences compared with coincidental sharing between unrelated individuals. A weaker excess of twin sharing was found in beta out-of-frame sequences because the signal-to-noise ratio was lowered by fewer shared sequences.

CDR1 and CDR2 are read off the germline V gene as SGHDT and YYEEEE. Cut back by 1 base and 1 base, the V and J ends lie 8 bases apart. The CDR3 runs 14 residues from the cysteine to the phenylalanine. Of all the DNA, just the CDR3 is kept, 42 bases in frame from base 1. Library preparation used 5' RACE. Sequencing instrument: Illumina HiSeq 2000. Template switching added a universal primer binding site, and the final cDNA carried a unique molecular identifier that allowed TCR cDNA molecules to be counted accurately. Specific primers in the conserved constant-segment region were used to synthesize first-strand cDNA for TCR alpha and beta chains. Each cDNA library was double barcoded, with a SMART-Mk sample barcode plus Illumina barcodes, to control for contamination. Two successive PCR steps introduced TruSeq adapter sequences along with Illumina sample barcodes. Sequencing of the TCR alpha and beta cDNA libraries was done on the Illumina HiSeq platform using custom primers. In the original analysis: MiGEC was used to process raw reads and extract unique molecular identifiers, and MiXCR was used to find CDR3 positions. Recombination models were inferred per individual with the repgenHMM and IGoR tools using an EM algorithm. The tcR package in R was used for shared clonotype analysis, with sharing normalized by the product of cloneset sizes. To study raw recombination free of thymic and clonal selection effects, out-of-frame nonproductive sequences were analyzed. Clones were called with MiXCR by TCRdb after fastp trimmed the public reads at Q25, and only in-frame beta chains were retained. Records with the same CDR3 protein are collapsed into one entry carrying the most frequent genes and DNA. TCRdb assigned the V and J calls; the authors' analysis was not used. In all, the sample holds more than 650,000 distinct CDR3 sequences, and roughly 6% of those were seen once. Together, the top ten hold around 1.7% of the sample.

Only healthy Caucasian donors were included. The study also sequenced three unrelated non-twin adults: a male aged 18 to 30, a male aged 50 to 60 and a female aged 50 to 60. Miltenyi CD45RO+ enrichment and human naive T-cell isolation kits were used to isolate memory (CD45RO+) and naive T cells from PBMC. This sequence uses TRBV5-6 and TRBJ2-5; confidence is insufficient to name the D gene. The sequencing sample was made of naive T cells sorted from blood. The sample's cell subset or site label, decoded: cells isolated with a human naive T-cell isolation kit. This TCR was recovered from a man younger than 30 in good health. The nucleotide sequence is TGTGCCAGCAGCTTGCAACAGATCCAAGAGACCCAGTACTTC. Its protein product is CASSLQQIQETQYF.